This T cell receptor (beta chain) appears in the sequencing data of a study of vaccination and CD4 T cells after COVID-19 (dated 2022 in TCRdb). A note on the overall study: Every convalescent patient had a positive nasal swab PCR test for SARS-CoV-2, with mild disease in 9 or 10 patients and severe disease in one. Post-vaccine blood samples were taken a median of about 70 days after the second vaccine dose, with a range of roughly 13 to 250 days. Overlapping spike peptide pools from SARS-CoV-2 and from the common cold coronaviruses HCoV-NL63, HCoV-OC43 and HCoV-229E were used as culture stimuli. In more than eight COVID-19 convalescent patients and several infection-naive healthy vaccine recipients, researchers compared the spike-specific CD4+ TCR repertoire from before mRNA vaccination with the repertoire from after. Post-COVID blood samples from convalescent patients were collected a median of about 100 days after diagnosis, with a range of 35 to 161 days. Participants received two doses of either the Pfizer-BioNTech BNT162b2 vaccine (n=8) or the Moderna mRNA-1273 vaccine (n=2). As controls, cultures received a CEFX viral epitope pool (the positive control), an HIV-1 Nef peptide pool (the negative control), or no peptide at all. Three convalescent patients gave samples both early after vaccination (day 14) and late after vaccination (days 161 to 241). Six males and four females were included in the convalescent cohort, with two Hispanic individuals, seven Caucasians, two Asians and one multiracial person represented. What the study reported, not specific to this receptor: Although the median number of SARS-CoV-2-reactive clonotypes went up from approximately 20 after infection to 35 to 40 after vaccination, the increase was not significant. In convalescent patients, a median approximately 83% of post-vaccine SARS-CoV-2-reactive clones were detected only after vaccination, and vaccine-specific priming was suggested by this finding. In convalescent patients, nearly all vaccine-specific clones (304 of 307) were found to be mono-reactive for SARS-CoV-2 spike rather than cross-reactive with common cold coronaviruses. The number of convalescent patients in the study was relatively small, and the study did not examine early timepoints following natural infection.

The CDR3 holds 13 amino acids from the cysteine to the phenylalanine. The CDR3 DNA has 39 bases and is translated from base 1. The germline V gene (reference sequence) yields DFQATT for CDR1 and SNEGSKA for CDR2. Taken with the paper, the label for time point translates to: late sampling 161 to 241 days after vaccination in a few convalescent patients. The label giving this sample's treatment or condition can be read as: roughly ten-day PBMC culture with coronavirus spike peptide pools or control peptides (ViraFEST assay). The ViraFEST assay was used in the study, in which antigen-specific T cells were expanded with peptide pools and expanded clonotypes were subsequently identified by TCR sequencing. The convalescent patients' positive SARS-CoV-2 PCR tests fell between March and December 2020, which was before the Alpha, Beta and Delta variants emerged in the United States. PBMCs were cultured at approximately 2 million per well in IMDM supplemented with approximately 5% human AB serum and about 10 IU/ml IL-2, with 9.5 to 10 ug/ml peptide pools added. On days 3 and 7, half of the culture medium was replaced with fresh IL-2-containing medium. CD4+ T cells were isolated after less than twelve days of culture through negative selection using the EasySep CD4+ T cell isolation kit. Ficoll-Paque Plus gradient centrifugation was used to isolate PBMCs from whole blood, and the isolated PBMCs were then either used fresh or cryopreserved at -140C. In general, triplicate wells were set up for every culture condition.

As for this clonotype: Its binding antigen is unknown. One junction end disagrees with the germline gene, perhaps due to a read error.

The library came from PCR. DNA from cultured CD4+ T cells underwent TCR sequencing with the Oncomine TCR Beta short-read assay at the Johns Hopkins FTIC core. Genomic DNA was extracted from the cultured CD4+ T cells with the QIAamp micro DNA kit. Oncomine TCR Beta libraries from cultured CD4+ T cells were pooled using unique dual indexes and sequenced on an Illumina iSeq 100. The original pipeline was this. Non-productive sequences were removed, and CDR3s not starting with C, not ending with F or W, or shorter than 7 amino acids were discarded. The MANAFEST web application identified antigen-specific clonotypes by comparing peptide-stimulated wells against reference wells and other culture wells. For a clone to be called positive, the clone needed an FDR below 0.05, an odds ratio above 5, and a productive frequency above 0.1% in at least two of three replicate wells. Cross-reactive clonotypes were defined as significantly expanded in both SARS-CoV-2 spike wells and at least one common cold coronavirus spike condition. Similarity between CDR3 sequences was evaluated in R version 3.6.1 using Levenshtein distances (stringdist) and unrooted phylogenetic trees (ape). The public reads were reprocessed in TCRdb via fastp at Q25 and MiXCR, keeping in-frame beta chains. Each entry is one CDR3 protein sequence, shown with its most common DNA and genes. These V and J calls are TCRdb output, not the study's own analysis. Across this sample there are around 20,000 distinct CDR3 sequences, with more than 30% seen only once. The top ten clonotypes cover just under 30% of the sample.

The sample in question was CD4+ T cells from blood, cultured in vitro, obtained about 7 months after SARS-CoV-2 vaccination. The source of this sequence is a human donor who had recovered from COVID-19. The rearranged segments are TRBV20-1 and TRBJ2-1, with 11 middle bases fitting TRBD2. For the CDR3, the sequence is CSARTSGRDEQFF. The sequence in DNA is TGCAGTGCTAGAACTAGCGGGAGAGATGAGCAGTTCTTT.